The sequence of this TCR beta chain was determined in a study of T cells in Graves' hyperthyroidism and ophthalmopathy. For the study at large: Prior to any treatment, at the point of initial diagnosis, peripheral blood was collected.

The investigators amplified TCR beta CDR3 regions from RNA transcripts. When the TCR CDR3 underwent first-round RT-PCR, the HTBI primer set was used. TCRdb itself ran the multiplex PCR reads through MiXCR, one entry per CDR3 protein. The table has around 250,000 distinct CDR3 sequences, almost 25% seen once. This clonotype has a count of ten or more. Germline assignment: CDR1 MDHEN and CDR2 SYDVKM. The V and J ends lost 4 bases and 0 bases, in that order; junction bases with no gene match: 9. This CDR3 contains 17 residues. The sequence was obtained from a woman between 35 and 50 years old with Graves' ophthalmopathy. This rearrangement joins TRBV28 to TRBJ1-3, with 7 positions matching TRBD1. The sample taken for sequencing was blood. Written as DNA, the CDR3 is TGTGCCAGCAGTTACGCCAGCGGGACAGCCTCTGGAAACACCATATATTTT. Translation gives CASSYASGTASGNTIYF.